This T cell receptor beta chain originates from a study of blood T cell repertoires in COVID-19. Study-level background: COVID-19 samples from acute and convalescent phases originated in the United States, Italy and Spain. T cells, B-cell-depleted T cells, or PBMCs supplied cDNA or gDNA.

Germline V gives CDR1 MNHEY, CDR2 SVGAGI. V shed 6 bases, J shed 4 bases, and the junction held 7 bases outside the gene matches. This CDR3 has 14 amino acids. In the original processing: It was from reference gene primer amplification that nucleated cell counts were estimated. Measured with immunoSEQ multiplex PCR; TCRdb has only the in-frame clones, and not every one. From that table come the V and J calls and clone size; the DNA was used to work out D and trimming. This sample has more than 300,000 clones; roughly 90% occur once, and the top ten carry just under 7.5%. Seattle researchers signed up patients amid active infection and tracked them longitudinally.

The sample consisted of peripheral blood. This sequence joins TRBV6-5 and TRBJ1-1, with 8 bases that match TRBD1. The receptor was derived from a woman in her 70s with COVID-19, enrolled during active disease. The CDR3 protein is CASSTRTGTTEAFF. CDR3 in DNA: TGTGCCAGCAGCACCCGGACAGGGACCACTGAAGCTTTCTTT.